The 14 T cell receptor beta chains presented below share a single source sample, sequenced in a study of blood T cell repertoires in COVID-19 (dated by TCRdb to about 2020). Libraries were built with the immunoSEQ multiplex PCR assay. TCRdb holds this immuneACCESS table with in-frame rearrangements only. Some clones are missing; in checked studies, unresolved V genes explain under half, and the rest has no known cause. In this sample the table shows tens of thousands of clones, approximately 80% of which occur a single time. Jointly, the top ten make up 44% of the sample. Sequenced material: peripheral blood. The origin of the receptors is a man older than 75 with acute or convalescent COVID-19.

The chain has TRBV4-1 and TRBJ2-3, with 11 bases lining up with TRBD2. CDR1 is MGHRA and CDR2 is YSYEKL in the germline V gene. The CDR3 spans 17 residues. V gave up 1 base and J gave up 1 base; unmatched junction bases: 4. The CDR3 reads CASSQAGSGRGTDTQYF. In DNA form, the CDR3 reads TGCGCCAGCAGCCAAGCCGGTAGCGGGAGGGGCACAGATACGCAGTATTTT.

The chain's CDR3 is CASSQGLAGSDEQFF. The CDR3 coding sequence is TGTGCCAGCTCTCAAGGACTAGCGGGAAGTGATGAGCAGTTCTTC. The V call is TRBV18, the J call TRBJ2-1; 12 nucleotides line up with TRBD2. The junction had 8 bases not matched to a gene; V was cut back by 6 bases and J by 8 bases. The CDR3 contains 15 residues. Germline loops: CDR1 KGHSH, CDR2 LQKENI.

The chain employs TRBV30 and TRBJ1-6; D gene unclear. This CDR3 contains 12 residues. Trimming removed 0 bases from V and 7 bases from J, with 4 bases in between. Per germline, CDR1 GTSNPN and CDR2 SVGIG (reference sequence). CDR3 DNA: TGTGCCTGGAGTGTTTCGAATTCACCCCTCCACTTT. The encoded protein is CAWSVSNSPLHF. Full variable domain (outside the CDR3, taken from reference TRBV30 and TRBJ1-6): SQTIHQWPATLVQPVGSPLSLECTVEGTSNPNLYWYRQAAGRGLQLLFYSVGIGQISSEVPQNLSASRPQDRQFILSSKKLLLSDSGFYLCAWSVSNSPLHFGNGTRLTVT.

V is TRBV7-9 and J is TRBJ2-2, with 7 bases fitting TRBD1. CDR1 is SEHNR, CDR2 FQNEAQ, per germline (reference sequence). This CDR3 is built from 16 residues. J gave up 5 bases and V 5 bases, and 11 bases lay outside the gene matches. The CDR3 DNA reads as TGTGCCAGCAGCCCTGGGGCTAGGGGGCGAACCGGGGAGCTGTTTTTT. It yields the protein CASSPGARGRTGELFF.

The table lists this clone with a few counts. V gene TRBV25-1 combines with J gene TRBJ1-1, with D possibly matching TRBD1 (5 bases). The CDR3 totals 15 residues. The germline V gene has CDR1 MGHDK and CDR2 SYGVNS. V lost 4 bases and J lost 3, with 15 bases in between. For the CDR3, the DNA is TGTGCCAGCAGTGCCTCAGCAGAAGGGGACACTGAAGCTTTCTTT. It encodes CASSASAEGDTEAFF.

The chain is built from TRBV3-1 (or the pseudogene TRBV3-2) and TRBJ2-5; 15 bases match TRBD2. Germline V lookup: CDR1 LGHDT, CDR2 YNNKEL (reference sequence). J lost 4 bases, V lost 3 bases, and 6 bases had no gene match. The CDR3 length is 17 residues. The CDR3 nucleotides are TGTGCCAGCAGCCAGCCGGGACTAGCGGGAGGTGGAGAGACCCAGTACTTC. Its protein product is CASSQPGLAGGGETQYF.

The chain is built from TRBV10-3 and TRBJ2-2; 11 positions agree with TRBD2. The V gene end was trimmed by 7 bases and the J gene end by 3 bases; junction bases not matched to a gene: 13. The CDR3 contains 18 residues. Germline CDR1 reads ENHRY; CDR2 reads SYGVKD. The CDR3 bases are TGTGCCATCACGGTTGGGCCTAGCGGGAGGCCCCACACCGGGGAGCTGTTTTTT. The encoded protein is CAITVGPSGRPHTGELFF.

This clone showed up just once. The rearrangement links TRBV7-8 to TRBJ1-6; no definite D call. Germline CDR1 SGHVS, CDR2 FQNEAQ. This CDR3 has 15 amino acids. V was cut by 0 bases and J by 7 bases, with 10 bases left in between. The CDR3 here is CASSLAGGNNSPLHF. CDR3 nucleotides: TGTGCCAGCAGCTTAGCGGGCGGGAACAATTCACCCCTCCACTTT.

This clone has just one count. The chain combines TRBV15 with TRBJ2-1; 13 nucleotides agree with TRBD2. The CDR3 is 17 amino acids. Trimming removed 3 bases from V and 7 bases from J; junction bases left unmatched: 9. The germline CDR1 and CDR2 sequences are LNHNV and YYDKDF (reference sequence). This CDR3 reads CATSRTLAGGPWNEQFF. The CDR3 DNA reads TGTGCCACCAGCAGGACACTAGCGGGAGGGCCTTGGAATGAGCAGTTCTTC.

The J gene is TRBJ1-4, the V gene TRBV2; unclear D gene. The CDR3 is 11 amino acids. Germline lookup yields CDR1 SNHLY and CDR2 FYNNEI. V lost 0 bases and J lost 16, with 9 bases in between. The CDR3: CASSEARVSFF. The CDR3 DNA reads as TGTGCCAGCAGTGAAGCGCGGGTTTCGTTTTTT. Drawing the rest from reference TRBV2 and TRBJ1-4, the complete variable domain is EPEVTQTPSHQVTQMGQEVILRCVPISNHLYFYWYRQILGQKVEFLVSFYNNEISEKSEIFDDQFSVERPDGSNFTLKIRSTKLEDSAMYFCASSEARVSFFGSGTQLSVL.

The V and J genes are TRBV15 and TRBJ2-1; 13 bases are a match to TRBD2. The V gene end was trimmed by 5 bases and the J gene end by 0 bases; junction bases not matched to a gene: 7. The CDR3 is 18 residues long. Germline V gene sequence: CDR1 LNHNV, CDR2 YYDKDF (reference sequence). This chain's CDR3 is CATSGRTSGRSSYNEQFF. The CDR3 DNA reads TGTGCCACCAGCGGACGGACTAGCGGGAGAAGCTCCTACAATGAGCAGTTCTTC.

V is TRBV29-1 and J is TRBJ2-3, with D possibly TRBD1 on 6 matching bases. Per the germline V gene, CDR1 is SQVTM and CDR2 is ANQGSEA. V was cut by 6 bases and J by 5 bases, with 18 bases left in between. This CDR3 has 14 residues. The CDR3 loop reads CSVVITGRGDTQYF. As DNA, the CDR3 is TGCAGCGTAGTGATAACAGGGAGAGGAGATACGCAGTATTTT.

V usage is TRBV28 and J usage is TRBJ1-4; 9 bases line up with TRBD1. Per the germline V gene, CDR1 is MDHEN and CDR2 is SYDVKM. The CDR3 is made up of 15 amino acids. After removal of 6 bases from V and 0 bases from J, the junction contained 2 bases not matched to a gene. The CDR3 DNA reads as TGTGCCAGCAGCACAGGGGGCACAACTAATGAAAAACTGTTTTTT. As protein: CASSTGGTTNEKLFF.

V is TRBV18 and J is TRBJ1-1; 10 bases match TRBD1. In germline, CDR1 is KGHSH, CDR2 LQKENI. This CDR3 comprises 16 residues. The V segment lost 1 base and the J segment 2 bases; nucleotides outside the gene matches: 4. CDR3 sequence: CASSPLGQGDNTEAFF. CDR3 coding DNA: TGTGCCAGCTCACCACTCGGACAGGGGGACAACACTGAAGCTTTCTTT.